This entry describes one TCR beta chain. The data originate from a study of OX40 agonist ivuxolimab in advanced cancers. If patients had autoimmune disease history or systemic immunosuppression, they were excluded. Profiling relied on immunoSEQ multiplex PCR, and the TCRdb table lists in-frame clones only, not all of them. The sample contains around 21,000 clones, about 86% of which appear only once. The V gene lost 8 bases and the J gene lost 6 bases, with 7 bases spanning the gap. Germline V CDR1 and CDR2: LNHDA, SQIVND (reference sequence). This CDR3 contains 11 residues. The gene calls are TRBV19 and TRBJ2-2; D uncertain. This sequence originates from an adult with an advanced solid tumor such as melanoma, head and neck, liver or kidney cancer. The starting material was CD4+ or CD8+ T cells sorted from blood, obtained in a trial of the OX40 agonist ivuxolimab. In nucleotides, the CDR3 is TGTGCCAGTCAAATGGCCGGGGAGCTGTTTTTT. Its protein product is CASQMAGELFF.